The clone carrying this T cell receptor (beta chain) is a singleton in its sample. This record belongs to a study of blood T cell repertoires in COVID-19. Across 24 US areas, participants ranged in age from 18 to 89 years. V was cut by 4 bases and J by 7 bases, with 20 bases left in between. The germline CDR1 and CDR2 sequences are MNHEY and SVGEGT. This CDR3 has 16 amino acids. Authors' processing steps: Nucleated cell counts were estimated from reference gene primer amplification. Sequencing used immunoSEQ multiplex PCR; TCRdb keeps in-frame clones, though not all of them. The V and J calls and clone size are taken from that table; D and trimming were inferred from the DNA. The table includes 190,000 or so clones, about nine tenths detected once.

V and J are TRBV6-2 or TRBV6-3 and TRBJ1-5; no clear D gene. The receptor comes from a woman aged 25 to 39 who had recovered from COVID-19. Sequenced material: PBMCs or T cells enriched from blood (not recorded which). The CDR3 here is CASSSGPPRPGQPQHF. CDR3 nucleotides: TGTGCCAGCAGTTCGGGTCCGCCCAGACCGGGACAGCCCCAGCATTTT.